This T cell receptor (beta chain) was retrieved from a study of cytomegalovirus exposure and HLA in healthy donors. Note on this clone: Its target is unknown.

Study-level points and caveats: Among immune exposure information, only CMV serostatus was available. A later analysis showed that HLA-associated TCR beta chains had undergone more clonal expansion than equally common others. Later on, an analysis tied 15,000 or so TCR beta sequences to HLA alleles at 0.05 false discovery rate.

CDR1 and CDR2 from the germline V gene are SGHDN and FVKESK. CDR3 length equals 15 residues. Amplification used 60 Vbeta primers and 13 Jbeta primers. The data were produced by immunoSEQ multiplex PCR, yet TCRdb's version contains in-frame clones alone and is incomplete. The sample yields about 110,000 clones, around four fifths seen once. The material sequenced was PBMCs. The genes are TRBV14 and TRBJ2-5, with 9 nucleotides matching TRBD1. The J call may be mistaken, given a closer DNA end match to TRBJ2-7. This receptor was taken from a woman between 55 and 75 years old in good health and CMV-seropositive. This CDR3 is CASSRRDRVGYEQYF. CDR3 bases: TGTGCCAGCAGCCGCCGGGACAGGGTCGGCTACGAGCAGTACTTC.